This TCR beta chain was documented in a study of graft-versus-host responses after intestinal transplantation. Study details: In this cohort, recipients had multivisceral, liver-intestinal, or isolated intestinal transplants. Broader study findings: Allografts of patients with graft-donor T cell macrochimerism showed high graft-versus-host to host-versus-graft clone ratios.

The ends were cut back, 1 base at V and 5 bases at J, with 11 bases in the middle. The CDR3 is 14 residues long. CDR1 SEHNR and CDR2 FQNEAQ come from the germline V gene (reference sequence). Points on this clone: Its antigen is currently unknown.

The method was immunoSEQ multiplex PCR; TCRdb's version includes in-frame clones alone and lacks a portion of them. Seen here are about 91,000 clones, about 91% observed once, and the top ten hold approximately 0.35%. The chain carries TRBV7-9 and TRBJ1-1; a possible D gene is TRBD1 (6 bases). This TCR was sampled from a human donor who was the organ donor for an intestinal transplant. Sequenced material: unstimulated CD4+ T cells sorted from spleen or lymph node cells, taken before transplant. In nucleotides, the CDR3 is TGTGCCAGCAGCTTAGAAGGGGGGGGGACTGAAGCTTTCTTT. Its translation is CASSLEGGGTEAFF.